These 27 T cell receptor beta chains share one sample of origin, sequenced in a study of blood T cell repertoires in COVID-19. The protocol was immunoSEQ multiplex PCR, while the TCRdb copy is restricted to in-frame clones and leaves out a portion. This table holds 110,000 or so clones, roughly 84% found once. Sequenced material: peripheral blood. All receptors come from an older woman who had recovered from COVID-19.

The chain links TRBV5-1 to TRBJ2-3; 16 bases agree with TRBD2. V lost 4 bases to trimming and J lost 3 bases; unmatched junction nucleotides: 5. The CDR3 extends over 17 amino acids. The germline V gene encodes CDR1 SGHRS and CDR2 YFSETQ. CDR3 bases: TGCGCCAGCAGCCGCGGGACTAGCGGGAGGGGTACAGATACGCAGTATTTT. Protein: CASSRGTSGRGTDTQYF. Based on the CDR3 plus reference TRBV5-1 and TRBJ2-3, the full variable domain is KAGVTQTPRYLIKTRGQQVTLSCSPISGHRSVSWYQQTPGQGLQFLFEYFSETQRNKGNFPGRFSGRQFSNSRSEMNVSTLELGDSALYLCASSRGTSGRGTDTQYFGPGTRLTVL.

The rearrangement links TRBV6-5 to TRBJ2-7, with 9 bases lining up with TRBD1. Per the germline V gene, CDR1 is MNHEY and CDR2 is SVGAGI. This CDR3 has 14 residues. The V segment lost 6 bases and the J segment 2 bases; nucleotides outside the gene matches: 5. In nucleotides, the CDR3 is TGTGCCAGCAGGTCCACAGGGGGCCCCTACGAGCAGTACTTC. Translation gives CASRSTGGPYEQYF.

The J gene is TRBJ1-2, the V gene TRBV27; weak D call: TRBD1 (5 bases). The CDR3 spans 15 residues. Germline CDR1 MNHEY, CDR2 SMNVEV (reference sequence). The germline V and J ends were trimmed by 2 bases and 4 bases, with 14 bases remaining between them. The DNA for the CDR3 is TGTGCCAGCAGTTTACGTGGCAGGGCCGCCTATGGCTACACCTTC. Protein sequence: CASSLRGRAAYGYTF.

The V and J genes are TRBV2 and TRBJ2-5; D may be TRBD2 (7 bases). V lost 8 bases and J lost 1, with 14 bases in between. Germline CDR1 SNHLY, CDR2 FYNNEI. The CDR3 runs 14 residues. The CDR3 coding sequence is TGTGCCAGCCAACGAGGGGGGGTCCAAGAGACCCAGTACTTC. It is translated as CASQRGGVQETQYF.

This sequence joins TRBV27 and TRBJ1-1, with D uncertain. The V gene's germline CDR1 is MNHEY and CDR2 SMNVEV (reference sequence). The V end was cut by 8 bases, the J end by 5 bases, with 9 bases between. CDR3 length equals 11 residues. This CDR3 reads CASGSRTEAFF. The CDR3 coding sequence is TGTGCCAGCGGCTCCAGGACTGAAGCTTTCTTT.

V is TRBV19 and J is TRBJ1-4; 8 nucleotides line up with TRBD1. The CDR3 loop spans 15 amino acids. Trimming cost V 4 bases and J 8 bases; bases outside gene matches: 9. Germline V CDR1 and CDR2: LNHDA, SQIVND (reference sequence). The CDR3 region has the DNA TGTGCCAGTAGTAGAGGACAGGGACGGGACGAAAAACTGTTTTTT. As protein: CASSRGQGRDEKLFF.

The gene calls are TRBV5-8 and TRBJ2-7, with TRBD1 matching 8 bases. This CDR3 spans 13 amino acids. The germline gives CDR1 SGHTS, CDR2 YDEGEE. With 6 bases clipped from V and 2 bases from J, the junction kept 4 bases outside the gene matches. DNA of the CDR3: TGTGCCAGCACCTCGGACAGGGCCTACGAGCAGTACTTC. It specifies CASTSDRAYEQYF.

This clone was detected a few times. This chain uses TRBV18 with TRBJ2-2, with 12 bases that match TRBD1. V lost 0 bases, J lost 10 bases, and 6 bases stayed unmatched. Per the germline V gene, CDR1 is KGHSH and CDR2 is LQKENI. This CDR3 spans 16 amino acids. For the CDR3, the DNA is TGTGCCAGCTCACCACCTAGGGACAGGGGGCGCGAGGAGCTGTTTTTT. Translation gives CASSPPRDRGREELFF.

J is TRBJ2-1 and V is TRBV9, with TRBD2 matching over 12 bases. Germline CDR1 reads SGDLS; CDR2 reads YYNGEE. The CDR3 is 15 residues long. The V gene end was trimmed by 4 bases and the J gene end by 2 bases; junction bases not matched to a gene: 1. The CDR3 nucleotides read TGTGCCAGCAGCCTAGCGGGAGGGCCCTACAATGAGCAGTTCTTC. Its translation: CASSLAGGPYNEQFF.

The rearrangement joins TRBV9 to TRBJ1-1; 9 bases align to TRBD1. This CDR3 has 15 amino acids. The V and J ends lost 2 bases and 3 bases, in that order; junction bases with no gene match: 5. The germline V gene has CDR1 SGDLS and CDR2 YYNGEE. CDR3: CASSVSGQGHTEAFF. For the CDR3, the DNA is TGTGCCAGCAGCGTTTCGGGACAGGGTCACACTGAAGCTTTCTTT. The full variable domain, its missing parts supplied by reference TRBV9 and TRBJ1-1, is DSGVTQTPKHLITATGQRVTLRCSPRSGDLSVYWYQQSLDQGLQFLIQYYNGEERAKGNILERFSAQQFPDLHSELNLSSLELGDSALYFCASSVSGQGHTEAFFGQGTRLTVV.

This chain links TRBV7-2 with TRBJ1-2, with 8 bases fitting TRBD1. The CDR3 spans 12 residues. V lost 5 bases and J lost 8; bases outside the gene matches: 4. CDR1 is SGHTA and CDR2 is FQGNSA in the germline V gene. The CDR3 protein is CASSTTGEGYTF. Here the CDR3 DNA reads TGTGCCAGCAGCACGACAGGGGAGGGCTACACCTTC.

The gene calls are TRBV2 and TRBJ1-4; 9 bases match TRBD1. Germline lookup yields CDR1 SNHLY and CDR2 FYNNEI. The CDR3 consists of 16 residues. The V and J ends lost 1 base and 15 bases, in that order; junction bases with no gene match: 15. The CDR3 DNA reads TGTGCCAGCAGTGAAGGCCGGGGAACAGGGGGCCACCCCTTGTTTTTT. Protein product: CASSEGRGTGGHPLFF.

The chain is built from TRBV20-1 and TRBJ1-2; TRBD1 aligns across 9 bases. V trimming: 3 bases; J trimming: 6 bases; junction bases outside the gene matches: 2. Germline-derived CDR1 and CDR2 are DFQATT and SNEGSKA (reference sequence). The CDR3 extends over 12 amino acids. In nucleotides, the CDR3 is TGCAGTGCTAGTCACAGGGGGCATGGCTACACCTTC. Its protein is CSASHRGHGYTF.

This rearrangement joins TRBV19 to TRBJ2-1; 11 bases are a match to TRBD1. Germline lookup yields CDR1 LNHDA and CDR2 SQIVND (reference sequence). The CDR3 runs 21 residues. V was pared by 6 bases and J by 9 bases, with 28 bases of the junction left unmatched. Written as DNA, the CDR3 is TGTGCCAGTAGCTTAACGACTAACTCGGACAGGGGGCTACCGATTGGGGCTGAGCAGTTCTTC. Its translation: CASSLTTNSDRGLPIGAEQFF.

This clone was observed once. The genes are TRBV28 and TRBJ1-5; 8 bases align to TRBD1. The germline CDR1 and CDR2 sequences are MDHEN and SYDVKM. The CDR3 runs to 15 residues. V was pared by 5 bases and J by 7 bases, with 10 bases of the junction left unmatched. This CDR3 reads CASSAMTGVKQPQHF. CDR3 sequence (DNA): TGTGCCAGCAGTGCTATGACAGGGGTCAAGCAGCCCCAGCATTTT.

This chain uses TRBV28 with TRBJ2-5; D gene uncertain. This CDR3 has 11 amino acids. V was trimmed by 8 bases and J by 3 bases, leaving 7 bases between them. Germline V gene lookup returns CDR1 MDHEN and CDR2 SYDVKM. The CDR3 DNA reads TGTGCCAGCCGCGTGGAAGAGACCCAGTACTTC. Amino acids: CASRVEETQYF. The full variable domain, with the rest looked up from reference TRBV28 and TRBJ2-5, is DVKVTQSSRYLVKRTGEKVFLECVQDMDHENMFWYRQDPGLGLRLIYFSYDVKMKEKGDIPEGYSVSREKKERFSLILESASTNQTSMYLCASRVEETQYFGPGTRLLVL.

The V and J genes are TRBV3-1 (or the pseudogene TRBV3-2) and TRBJ2-7; tentative D call: TRBD1 (8 bases). This CDR3 region has 16 residues. The V gene lost 4 bases and the J gene lost 2 bases, with 18 bases spanning the gap. Germline-derived CDR1 and CDR2 are LGHDT and YNNKEL (reference sequence). The CDR3 bases are TGTGCCAGCAGCCCCCAGGGGGCGGGGAGGGCCTACGAGCAGTACTTC. Its translation: CASSPQGAGRAYEQYF.

The chain carries TRBV5-1 and TRBJ1-1; D is ambiguous. There are 15 residues in the CDR3. Germline lookup yields CDR1 SGHRS and CDR2 YFSETQ. Trimming took off 0 bases at V and 3 bases at J, with 12 bases between the two ends. CDR3 in DNA: TGCGCCAGCAGCTTGGGTTCCTTCTCCGACACTGAAGCTTTCTTT. As protein: CASSLGSFSDTEAFF.

The genes are TRBV24-1 and TRBJ2-1; 8 bases are a match to TRBD2. J lost 5 bases, V lost 3 bases, and 8 bases had no gene match. The germline V gene has CDR1 KGHDR and CDR2 SFDVKD. The CDR3 has 16 amino acids. The CDR3 loop is CATSDPGLVADNEQFF. In nucleotides, the CDR3 is TGTGCCACCAGTGATCCGGGACTAGTGGCTGACAATGAGCAGTTCTTC.

This clone was picked up one time. The chain is built from TRBV7-8 and TRBJ2-6; TRBD2 is a possible D gene (7 bases). CDR1 is SGHVS and CDR2 is FQNEAQ in the germline V gene. V lost 1 base to trimming and J lost 6 bases, with 13 bases between them. The CDR3 has 16 amino acids. The DNA of the CDR3 is TGTGCCAGCAGCTTAGTTCGGGGGGCTAAGGCCAACGTCCTGACTTTC. Its protein is CASSLVRGAKANVLTF. The full variable domain, in which reference TRBV7-8 and TRBJ2-6 provide the parts outside the CDR3, is GAGVSQSPRYKVAKRGQDVALRCDPISGHVSLFWYQQALGQGPEFLTYFQNEAQLDKSGLPSDRFFAERPEGSVSTLKIQRTQQEDSAVYLCASSLVRGAKANVLTFGAGSRLTVL.

This chain uses TRBV28 with TRBJ2-4; D might be TRBD2 (5 bases). The CDR3 has 17 amino acids. Germline loops: CDR1 MDHEN, CDR2 SYDVKM. V was pared by 3 bases and J by 2 bases, with 17 bases between. The DNA for the CDR3 is TGTGCCAGCAGTTTGTTTGGAGCCGGGGTAACCAAAAACATTCAGTACTTC. Amino acid sequence: CASSLFGAGVTKNIQYF.

This rearrangement joins TRBV6-5 to TRBJ2-3, with 7 bases that match TRBD1. In germline, CDR1 is MNHEY, CDR2 SVGAGI. This CDR3 contains 12 residues. The junction had 9 bases not matched to a gene; V was cut back by 7 bases and J by 11 bases. CDR3 amino acids: CASTTRGGGQYF. CDR3 nucleotides: TGTGCCAGCACCACCAGAGGGGGCGGGCAGTATTTT.

This clone was detected once. The rearrangement links TRBV28 to TRBJ1-5, with TRBD1 matching 8 bases. This CDR3 has 15 amino acids. Trimming took 6 bases from V and 4 from J; bases not matched to a gene: 8. CDR1 and CDR2 from the germline V gene are MDHEN and SYDVKM. The CDR3 DNA reads TGTGCCAGCAGCAAAGACAGGGGAGGAAATCAGCCCCAGCATTTT. Encoded protein: CASSKDRGGNQPQHF.

The J gene is TRBJ2-3, the V gene TRBV27; TRBD2 aligns across 9 bases. Germline V CDR1 and CDR2: MNHEY, SMNVEV (reference sequence). This CDR3 comprises 15 residues. The V gene end was trimmed by 3 bases and the J gene end by 4 bases; junction bases not matched to a gene: 5. CDR3: CASSFGSGGPDTQYF. The CDR3 nucleotides are TGTGCCAGCAGTTTTGGTAGCGGGGGACCAGATACGCAGTATTTT.

The chain carries TRBV4-3 and TRBJ2-7; tentatively, D is TRBD2 (5 bases). Trimming removed 3 bases at V and 7 bases at J, with 16 bases between. CDR1 and CDR2 (germline): LGHNA, YSLEER. The CDR3 is made up of 14 amino acids. Written as DNA, the CDR3 is TGCGCCAGCAGCCATCTCAGAACAGAGGGTGAGCAGTACTTC. Protein: CASSHLRTEGEQYF.

The V and J genes are TRBV19 and TRBJ2-1; D is perhaps TRBD2 (6 bases). This CDR3 contains 15 residues. Trimming shortened V by 11 bases and J by 5 bases, and 22 bases separated the two germline ends. Germline lookup yields CDR1 LNHDA and CDR2 SQIVND (reference sequence). This CDR3 reads CAASSPGLTNNEQFF. For the CDR3, the DNA is TGTGCCGCTTCGTCCCCGGGACTGACGAACAATGAGCAGTTCTTC. Together with reference TRBV19 and TRBJ2-1, the CDR3 gives the full variable domain: DGGITQSPKYLFRKEGQNVTLSCEQNLNHDAMYWYRQDPGQGLRLIYYSQIVNDFQKGDIAEGYSVSREKKESFPLTVTSAQKNPTAFYLCAASSPGLTNNEQFFGPGTRLTVL.

The rearrangement uses TRBV11-2 and TRBJ2-7; the D gene is possibly TRBD2 (6 bases). The germline V and J ends were trimmed by 5 bases and 5 bases, with 16 bases remaining between them. This CDR3 has 14 amino acids. The germline V gene has CDR1 SGHAT and CDR2 FQNNGV. CDR3 coding DNA: TGTGCCAGCAGCCCTCCCTCCCGGAGGGACGAGCAGTACTTC. This sequence encodes CASSPPSRRDEQYF.